The entry below gives a single T cell receptor (beta chain) sequence along with its context. The V and J ends lost 0 bases and 2 bases respectively, with 9 bases between them. The CDR3 length is 15 residues. Germline V gene lookup returns CDR1 SGDLS and CDR2 YYNGEE. The data were obtained in a study of blood T cell repertoires in COVID-19. Using immunoSEQ multiplex PCR, the repertoire was profiled, and TCRdb retains in-frame clones only, with some absent. The sample includes approximately 150,000 clones, 84% of them seen just once. The sequence derives from a man between 60 and 75 years old with active or convalescent COVID-19. Sequences were obtained from peripheral blood. The chain uses TRBV9 and TRBJ1-3; tentatively, D is TRBD1 (6 bases). The CDR3 DNA is TGTGCCAGCAGCGTAGATGGGGGCGCTGGAAACACCATATATTTT. Its protein is CASSVDGGAGNTIYF.